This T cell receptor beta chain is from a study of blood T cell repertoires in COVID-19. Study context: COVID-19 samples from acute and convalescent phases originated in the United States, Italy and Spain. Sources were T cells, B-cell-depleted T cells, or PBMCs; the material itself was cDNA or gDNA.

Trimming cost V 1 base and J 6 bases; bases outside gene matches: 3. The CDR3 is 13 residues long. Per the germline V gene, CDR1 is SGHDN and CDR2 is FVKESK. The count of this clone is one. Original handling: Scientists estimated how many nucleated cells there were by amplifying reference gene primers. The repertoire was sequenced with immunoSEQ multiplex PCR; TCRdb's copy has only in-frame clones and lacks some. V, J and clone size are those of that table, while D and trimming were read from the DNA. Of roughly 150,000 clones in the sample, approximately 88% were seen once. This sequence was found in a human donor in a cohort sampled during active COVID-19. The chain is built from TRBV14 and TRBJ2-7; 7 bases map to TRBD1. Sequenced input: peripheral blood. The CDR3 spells CASSQGTGSEQYF. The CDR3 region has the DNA TGTGCCAGCAGCCAAGGGACAGGTAGCGAGCAGTACTTC. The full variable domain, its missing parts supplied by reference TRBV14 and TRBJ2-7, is EAGVTQFPSHSVIEKGQTVTLRCDPISGHDNLYWYRRVMGKEIKFLLHFVKESKQDESGMPNNRFLAERTGGTYSTLKVQPAELEDSGVYFCASSQGTGSEQYFGPGTRLTVT.